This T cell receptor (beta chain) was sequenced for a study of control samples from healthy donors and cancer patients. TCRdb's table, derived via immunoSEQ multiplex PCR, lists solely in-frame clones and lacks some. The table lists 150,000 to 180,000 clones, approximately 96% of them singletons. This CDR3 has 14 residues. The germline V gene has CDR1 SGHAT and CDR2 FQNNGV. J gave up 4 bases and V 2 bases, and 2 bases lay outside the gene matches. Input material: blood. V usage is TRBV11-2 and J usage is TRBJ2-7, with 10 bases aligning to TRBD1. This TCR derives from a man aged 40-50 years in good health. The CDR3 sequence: CASSLRDRGYEQYF. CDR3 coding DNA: TGTGCCAGCAGCTTAAGGGACAGGGGTTACGAGCAGTACTTC.